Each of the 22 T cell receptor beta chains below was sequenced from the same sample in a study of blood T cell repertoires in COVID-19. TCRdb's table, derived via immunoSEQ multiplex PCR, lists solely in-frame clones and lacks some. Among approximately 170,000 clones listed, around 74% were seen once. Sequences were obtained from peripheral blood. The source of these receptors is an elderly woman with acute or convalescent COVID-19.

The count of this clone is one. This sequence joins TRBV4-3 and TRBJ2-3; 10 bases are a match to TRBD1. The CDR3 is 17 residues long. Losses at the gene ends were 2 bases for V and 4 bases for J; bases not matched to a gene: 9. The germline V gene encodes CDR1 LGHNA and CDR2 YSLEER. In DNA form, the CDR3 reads TGCGCCAGCAGCCAATCGGGGGGGGGACAGGGGCCAGATACGCAGTATTTT. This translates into CASSQSGGGQGPDTQYF.

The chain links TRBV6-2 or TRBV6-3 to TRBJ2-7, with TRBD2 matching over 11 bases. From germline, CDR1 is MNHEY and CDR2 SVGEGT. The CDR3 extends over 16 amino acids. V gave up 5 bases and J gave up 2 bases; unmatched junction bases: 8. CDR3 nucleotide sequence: TGTGCCAGCAGTCTCGTCCTAGCGGGAGGACCCTACGAGCAGTACTTC. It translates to CASSLVLAGGPYEQYF.

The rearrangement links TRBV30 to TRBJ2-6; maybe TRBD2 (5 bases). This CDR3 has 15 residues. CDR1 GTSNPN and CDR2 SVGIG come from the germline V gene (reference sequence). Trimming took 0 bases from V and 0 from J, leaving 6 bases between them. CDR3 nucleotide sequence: TGTGCCTGGAGTGTCGGGATCTCTGGGGCCAACGTCCTGACTTTC. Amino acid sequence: CAWSVGISGANVLTF.

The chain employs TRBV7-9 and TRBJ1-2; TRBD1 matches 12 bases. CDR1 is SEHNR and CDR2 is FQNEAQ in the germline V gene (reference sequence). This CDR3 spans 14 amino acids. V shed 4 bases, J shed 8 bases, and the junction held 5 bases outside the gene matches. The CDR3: CASSSGQGAGGYTF. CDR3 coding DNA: TGTGCCAGCAGCTCGGGACAGGGGGCAGGAGGCTACACCTTC.

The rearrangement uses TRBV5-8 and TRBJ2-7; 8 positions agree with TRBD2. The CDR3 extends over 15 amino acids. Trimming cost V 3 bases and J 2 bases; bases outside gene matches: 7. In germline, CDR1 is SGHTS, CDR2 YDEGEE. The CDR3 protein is CASSSLSGSPYEQYF. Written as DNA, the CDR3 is TGTGCCAGCAGCTCCTTAAGCGGGAGCCCCTACGAGCAGTACTTC.

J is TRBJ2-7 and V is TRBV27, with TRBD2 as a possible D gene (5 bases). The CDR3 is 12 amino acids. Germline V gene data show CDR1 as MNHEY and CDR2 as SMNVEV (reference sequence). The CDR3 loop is CATFSVSYEQYF. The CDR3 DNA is TGTGCAACCTTTAGCGTCTCCTACGAGCAGTACTTC.

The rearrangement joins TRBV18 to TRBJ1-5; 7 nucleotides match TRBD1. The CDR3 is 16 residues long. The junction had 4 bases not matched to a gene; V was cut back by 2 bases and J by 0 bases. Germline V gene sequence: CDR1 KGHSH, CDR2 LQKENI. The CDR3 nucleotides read TGTGCCAGCTCACCAGGACAGGTATCTAGCAATCAGCCCCAGCATTTT. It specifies CASSPGQVSSNQPQHF.

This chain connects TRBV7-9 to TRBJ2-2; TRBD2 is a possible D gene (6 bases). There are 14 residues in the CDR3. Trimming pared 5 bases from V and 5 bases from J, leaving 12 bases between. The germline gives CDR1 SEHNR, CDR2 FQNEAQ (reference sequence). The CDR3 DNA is TGTGCCAGCAGCCTGATAGCGGAGACCGGGGAGCTGTTTTTT. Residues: CASSLIAETGELFF.

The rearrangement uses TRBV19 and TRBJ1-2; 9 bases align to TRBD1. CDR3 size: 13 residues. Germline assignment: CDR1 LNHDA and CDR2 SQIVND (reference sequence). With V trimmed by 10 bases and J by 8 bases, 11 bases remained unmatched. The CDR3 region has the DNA TGTGCCACCGGAGAACAGGGGGCGCTGGGCTACACCTTC. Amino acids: CATGEQGALGYTF.

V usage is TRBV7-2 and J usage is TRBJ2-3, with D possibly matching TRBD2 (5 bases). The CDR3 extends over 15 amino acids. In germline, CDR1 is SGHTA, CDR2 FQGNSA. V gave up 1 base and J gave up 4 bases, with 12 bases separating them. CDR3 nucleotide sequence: TGTGCCAGCAGCTTAGAGCTGAGGGCGTCAGATACGCAGTATTTT. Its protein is CASSLELRASDTQYF.

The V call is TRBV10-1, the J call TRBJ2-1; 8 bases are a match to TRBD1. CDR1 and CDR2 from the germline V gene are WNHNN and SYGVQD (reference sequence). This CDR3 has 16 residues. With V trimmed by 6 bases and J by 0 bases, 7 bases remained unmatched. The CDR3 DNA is TGCGCCAGCAGCCCGACAGGGGCGAGCTCCTACAATGAGCAGTTCTTC. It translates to CASSPTGASSYNEQFF.

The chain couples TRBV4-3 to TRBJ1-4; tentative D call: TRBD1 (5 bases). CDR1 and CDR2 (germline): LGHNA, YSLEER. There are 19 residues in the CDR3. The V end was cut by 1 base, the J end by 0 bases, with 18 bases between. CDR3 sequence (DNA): TGCGCCAGCAGCCAAGGGGGCCAGCTACTTACTGCAACTAATGAAAAACTGTTTTTT. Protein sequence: CASSQGGQLLTATNEKLFF.

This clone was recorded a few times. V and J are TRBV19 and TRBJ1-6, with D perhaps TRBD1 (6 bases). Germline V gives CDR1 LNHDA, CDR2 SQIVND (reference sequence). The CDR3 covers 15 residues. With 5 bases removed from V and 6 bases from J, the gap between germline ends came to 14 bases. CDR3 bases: TGTGCCAGTAGTTCCCAGGGGTTTGGTAATTCACCCCTCCACTTT. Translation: CASSSQGFGNSPLHF.

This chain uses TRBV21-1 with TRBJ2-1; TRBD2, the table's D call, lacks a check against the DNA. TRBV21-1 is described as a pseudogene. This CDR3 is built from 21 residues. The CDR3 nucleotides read TGTGCCAGCAGCAAAGCTCTGGCAGTCGGGACTAGCGGGAGCTCCTACAATGAGCAGTTCTTC. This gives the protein CASSKALAVGTSGSSYNEQFF.

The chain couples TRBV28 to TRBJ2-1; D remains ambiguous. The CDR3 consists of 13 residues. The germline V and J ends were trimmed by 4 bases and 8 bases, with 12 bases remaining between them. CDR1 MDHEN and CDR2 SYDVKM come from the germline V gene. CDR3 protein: CASSSPRSDEQFF. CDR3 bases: TGTGCCAGCAGTTCGCCACGCAGCGATGAGCAGTTCTTC. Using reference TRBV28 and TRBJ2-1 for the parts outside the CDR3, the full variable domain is DVKVTQSSRYLVKRTGEKVFLECVQDMDHENMFWYRQDPGLGLRLIYFSYDVKMKEKGDIPEGYSVSREKKERFSLILESASTNQTSMYLCASSSPRSDEQFFGPGTRLTVL.

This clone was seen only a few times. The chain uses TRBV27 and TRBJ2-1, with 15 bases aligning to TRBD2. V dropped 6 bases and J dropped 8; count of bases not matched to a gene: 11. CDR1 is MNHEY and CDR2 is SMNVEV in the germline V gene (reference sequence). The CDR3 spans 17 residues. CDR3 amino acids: CASSRPPGLAGGDEQFF. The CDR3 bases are TGTGCCAGCAGCCGACCGCCGGGACTAGCGGGAGGCGATGAGCAGTTCTTC.

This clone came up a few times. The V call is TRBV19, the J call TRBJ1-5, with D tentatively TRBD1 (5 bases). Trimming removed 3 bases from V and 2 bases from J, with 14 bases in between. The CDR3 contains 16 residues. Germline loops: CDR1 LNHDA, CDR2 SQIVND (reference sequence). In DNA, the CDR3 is TGTGCCAGTAGTATTTTTGGCGGGGGTGGCAATCAGCCCCAGCATTTT. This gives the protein CASSIFGGGGNQPQHF.

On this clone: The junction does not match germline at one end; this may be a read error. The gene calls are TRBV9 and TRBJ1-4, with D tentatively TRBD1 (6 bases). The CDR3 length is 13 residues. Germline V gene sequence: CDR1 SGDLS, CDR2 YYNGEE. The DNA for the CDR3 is TGTGCCAGCAGCGCCACTCCGACAGGTATCCAGGTCTTT. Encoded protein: CASSATPTGIQVF.

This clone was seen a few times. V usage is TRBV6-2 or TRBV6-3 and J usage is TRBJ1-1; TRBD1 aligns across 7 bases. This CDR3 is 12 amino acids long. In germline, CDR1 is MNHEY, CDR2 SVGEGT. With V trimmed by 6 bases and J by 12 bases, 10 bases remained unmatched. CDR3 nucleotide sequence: TGTGCCAGCAGCCGCAGACAGGGTAAGACTTTCTTT. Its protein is CASSRRQGKTFF.

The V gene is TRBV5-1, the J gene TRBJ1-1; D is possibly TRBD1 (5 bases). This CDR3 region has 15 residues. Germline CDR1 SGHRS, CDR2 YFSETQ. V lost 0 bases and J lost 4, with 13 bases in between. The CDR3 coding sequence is TGCGCCAGCAGCTTGGATTACCAGGGTGGCACTGAAGCTTTCTTT. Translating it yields CASSLDYQGGTEAFF. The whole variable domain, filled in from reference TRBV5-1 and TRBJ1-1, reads KAGVTQTPRYLIKTRGQQVTLSCSPISGHRSVSWYQQTPGQGLQFLFEYFSETQRNKGNFPGRFSGRQFSNSRSEMNVSTLELGDSALYLCASSLDYQGGTEAFFGQGTRLTVV.

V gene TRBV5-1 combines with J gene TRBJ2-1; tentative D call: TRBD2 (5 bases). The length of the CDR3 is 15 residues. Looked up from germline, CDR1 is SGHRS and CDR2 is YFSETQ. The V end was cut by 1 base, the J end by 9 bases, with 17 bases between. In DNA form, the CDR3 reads TGCGCCAGCAGCTTGCCCAGCGGTACCTCAAGTGAGCAGTTCTTC. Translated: CASSLPSGTSSEQFF.

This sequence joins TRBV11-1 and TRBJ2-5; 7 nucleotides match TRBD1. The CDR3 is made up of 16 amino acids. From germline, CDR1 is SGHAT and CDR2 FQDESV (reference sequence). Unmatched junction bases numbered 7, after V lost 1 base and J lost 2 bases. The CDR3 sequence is CASSLGYRGGQETQYF. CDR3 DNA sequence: TGTGCCAGCAGCTTAGGGTACAGGGGCGGGCAAGAGACCCAGTACTTC.